The clone carrying this T cell receptor beta chain has a handful of counts. The antigen is not known. This entry is derived from a study of identical twins. Study conclusions and caveats: Invariant MAIT and iNKT cells may have partly biased zero-insertion analyses. Conclusions relied on cross-sectional statistical analysis, not following the same donors. The abundant beta clonotypes from cord blood had fewer insertions, and memory repertoires had none of this.

TCRdb passed the 5' RACE reads through MiXCR, listing each CDR3 protein once. The sample lists 400,000 to 550,000 distinct CDR3 sequences; roughly a quarter were seen once. These data were also filed under a second study, of T cells expressing NK-cell markers. That work states: From sorted CD3+CD56+NKG2C+, CD3+CD56+NKG2C- and CD3+CD56-NKG2C+ T cells came the TCR beta repertoires.

This receptor was taken from a woman aged 18-35 years in good health. Sequencing was carried out using CD4+ T cells sorted from blood.

CDR3 in DNA: TGCAGCGTTGAAGGACAGGGGATGGTAGATACGCAGTATTTT. Its translation is CSVEGQGMVDTQYF. The chain couples TRBV29-1 to TRBJ2-3; TRBD1 aligns across 8 bases. Germline-derived CDR1 and CDR2 are SQVTM and ANQGSEA. This CDR3 has 14 amino acids. The trim removed 1 base at V and 5 bases at J, leaving 5 bases unmatched.